This T cell receptor beta chain is from a study of Graves' ophthalmopathy and Graves' hyperthyroidism. Study results and limitations: Forecasting of ophthalmopathy progression by the model achieved about 69% sensitivity and 72.22% specificity.

The authors defined stable hyperthyroidism as no ophthalmopathy within 18 months of follow-up. Diagnosis was based on clinical symptoms, serum thyroxine, TRAb, thyroid ultrasound and orbital computed tomography. The germline CDR1 and CDR2 sequences are MDHEN and SYDVKM. The ends were cut back, 5 bases at V and 6 bases at J, with 13 bases in the middle. The CDR3 runs to 13 residues. Points on this clonotype: What it binds is not known.

Using RNA transcripts, the TCR beta CDR3 regions were amplified. Amplification began with first-round RT-PCR using HTBI primers, then second-round multiplex PCR was performed. TCRdb re-called the multiplex PCR reads through MiXCR, storing one row per CDR3 protein. This sample has roughly 420,000 distinct CDR3 sequences, with around 21% found just once. This sequence joins TRBV28 and TRBJ1-1; TRBD1 might be the D (5 bases). Sequences were obtained from peripheral blood. The receptor's source is a woman under 30 with stable Graves' hyperthyroidism. The DNA of the CDR3 is TGTGCCAGCAGTCCCGGACATTTTGCTGAAGCTTTCTTT. Translating it yields CASSPGHFAEAFF.